These 16 T cell receptor beta chains came from one sample sequenced in a study of tumor-infiltrating lymphocytes in primary liver carcinoma. Starting material of approximately 500 ng total RNA yielded TCR beta cDNA via a constant-region primer. Libraries of TCR beta came from three nested multiplex PCR rounds with slightly modified ARM-PCR. TRBV1-TRBV30 forward primers paired with a C-beta reverse primer drove the first two PCR rounds, roughly 10 cycles each. TCRdb re-derived calls from the multiplex PCR reads in MiXCR, one entry per CDR3 protein. The data hold around 330,000 distinct CDR3 sequences, with roughly 60% observed a single time. Researchers drew blood RNA from unsorted whole blood and extracted germline DNA as well. The source material was peripheral blood. These receptors were obtained from a man aged 35 to 55 with primary liver carcinoma and hepatitis B virus infection.

This rearrangement joins TRBV10-2 to TRBJ2-1; 11 bases line up with TRBD2. The length of the CDR3 is 15 residues. Per the germline V gene, CDR1 is WSHSY and CDR2 is SAAADI. V trimming: 7 bases; J trimming: 6 bases; junction bases outside the gene matches: 8. CDR3 coding DNA: TGCGCCAGCAAACTAGCGGGAGCTAAGGGCAATGAGCAGTTCTTC. As protein: CASKLAGAKGNEQFF.

The chain couples TRBV19 to TRBJ1-3; D might be TRBD1 (6 bases). CDR3 length: 14 amino acids. Germline V gene sequence: CDR1 LNHDA, CDR2 SQIVND (reference sequence). V was cut by 11 bases and J by 5 bases, with 19 bases left in between. The CDR3 protein is CASLDPGHRNTIYF. For the CDR3, the DNA is TGTGCCTCACTAGACCCGGGACACCGAAACACCATATATTTT.

This clonotype was seen a handful of times. This chain uses TRBV28 with TRBJ1-1; D is ambiguous. V lost 6 bases and J 7 bases, leaving 21 bases between the germline ends. The germline gives CDR1 MDHEN, CDR2 SYDVKM. CDR3 length equals 15 residues. The CDR3 DNA reads as TGTGCCAGCAGCTCCGTCATTTGGCGAATTGATGAAGCTTTCTTT. The encoded protein is CASSSVIWRIDEAFF.

About this clonotype itself: A read error may explain this, as a much larger clone is one base away. The rearrangement joins TRBV10-2 to TRBJ2-4; the D call may be TRBD1 or TRBD2 (6 bases each). CDR3 length: 17 amino acids. Germline V CDR1 and CDR2: WSHSY, SAAADI. The CDR3 DNA follows: TGCGCCAGCAGTGAGATTGATGGGGGGCTAGCCAAACACATTCAGTACTTC. Amino acid sequence: CASSEIDGGLAKHIQYF.

This clonotype has at least ten counts. The chain combines TRBV6-2 or TRBV6-3 with TRBJ2-1; 11 bases line up with TRBD2. J lost 6 bases, V lost 9 bases, and 10 bases had no gene match. Germline values: CDR1 MNHEY, CDR2 SVGEGT. CDR3 length equals 15 residues. The CDR3 protein is CASTPGLAGGNEQFF. The CDR3 DNA reads TGTGCCAGTACTCCGGGGCTAGCGGGGGGCAATGAGCAGTTCTTC.

A word on this clonotype: A read error is possible here, since a much larger clone lies one base away. The V gene is TRBV6-1, the J gene TRBJ2-3; TRBD2 agrees at 8 bases. The CDR3 is 15 residues long. The germline V gene has CDR1 MNHNS and CDR2 SASEGT. The CDR3 here is CVSSARSGNADTQYF. CDR3 sequence (DNA): TGTGTCAGCAGTGCACGTAGCGGGAACGCAGATACGCAGTATTTT.

For this clonotype: A read error may produce the germline difference seen at one junction end. The V and J genes are TRBV10-3 and TRBJ2-3, with 7 bases fitting TRBD2. The CDR3 sequence is 13 residues long. Germline V gene data show CDR1 as ENHRY and CDR2 as SYGVKD. This chain's CDR3 is CAIGREWGDAQYF. The DNA for the CDR3 is TGTGCCATCGGGAGGGAGTGGGGAGATGCGCAGTATTTT.

The V gene is TRBV5-4, the J gene TRBJ2-5; TRBD1 matches 7 bases. The ends lost 2 bases at V and 5 bases at J; junction bases unmatched: 9. The CDR3 has 15 amino acids. CDR1 is SGHNT and CDR2 is YYREEE in the germline V gene (reference sequence). Written as DNA, the CDR3 is TGTGCCAGCAGCTTTAGTAGACAGGGCGTGGAGACCCAGTACTTC. It yields the protein CASSFSRQGVETQYF.

A word on this clonotype: With a much larger clone just one base away, this may be a read error. This sequence joins TRBV29-1 and TRBJ2-2, with D unclear. There are 12 residues in the CDR3. The germline V gene encodes CDR1 SQVTM and CDR2 ANQGSEA. CDR3: CTSQWAAGELFF. The CDR3 nucleotides are TGCACCTCACAGTGGGCAGCCGGGGAGCTGTTTTTT.

In the case of this clonotype: It may be a read error: a sequence one base away is much more abundant. The rearrangement links TRBV6-1 to TRBJ2-1; D is possibly TRBD1 (5 bases). The V end was cut by 6 bases, the J end by 7 bases, with 13 bases between. This CDR3 comprises 13 residues. The germline gives CDR1 MNHNS, CDR2 SASEGT. The CDR3 spells CASRHGALNEQFF. CDR3 coding DNA: TGTGCCAGCAGACATGGGGCGTTAAATGAGCAGTTCTTC.

A word on this clonotype: A junction end diverges from the germline sequence, so it may reflect a read error. V and J are TRBV11-2 and TRBJ2-1, with 8 bases aligning to TRBD2. Germline assignment: CDR1 SGHAT and CDR2 FQNNGV. The CDR3 totals 15 residues. CDR3 nucleotide sequence: TGTGCCAGTAGCTTAGGTAGCGGGAATTCCAATGAGCAGTTCTTC. Residues: CASSLGSGNSNEQFF.

Comment on this clonotype: This CDR3 is missing its conserved last phenylalanine or tryptophan, likely due to a read error. This sequence joins TRBV11-2 and TRBJ2-7; TRBD2 is a possible D gene (5 bases). Germline V lookup: CDR1 SGHAT, CDR2 FQNNGV. The CDR3 extends over 14 amino acids. Trimming cost V 1 base and J 6 bases, with 13 bases left between them. CDR3 bases: TGTGCCAGCAGCTTAGGGCTAGCCTGGGGCGAGCAGTACCTC. Its protein is CASSLGLAWGEQYL.

Comments on this clonotype: This clone may be a read error of a much larger clone one base away. This chain uses TRBV4-3 with TRBJ2-3; 8 bases align to TRBD2. Germline CDR1 is LGHNA and CDR2 is YSLEER. The CDR3 consists of 17 residues. In DNA, the CDR3 is TGCGCCAGCAGCCAGATTCTAGCGGGCATGAGCACAGATACGCTGTATTTT. This gives the protein CASSQILAGMSTDTLYF.

In the case of this clonotype: A junction end diverges from the germline sequence, so it may reflect a read error. The chain recombines TRBV28 with TRBJ2-5; TRBD2 matches 8 bases. The CDR3 totals 15 residues. Germline-derived CDR1 and CDR2 are MDHEN and SYDVKM. The CDR3 bases are TGTGACAGCAGTTCCCCCGGGACTAGAGAAGAGACCCAGTACTTC. Amino acid sequence: CDSSSPGTREETQYF.

This clonotype was picked up a small number of times. The chain couples TRBV11-2 to TRBJ1-1; tentatively, D is TRBD1 (5 bases). The CDR3 sequence is 13 residues long. Germline V gene sequence: CDR1 SGHAT, CDR2 FQNNGV. V was trimmed by 6 bases and J by 10 bases, leaving 18 bases between them. CDR3 in DNA: TGTGCCAGCAGTTTGTCCGGCCTGGGGGGAGCTTTCTTT. Amino acid sequence: CASSLSGLGGAFF.

DNA for the CDR3: TGTGCCAGCAGTGACCAGGGAGGGGTAACTGAAGCTTTCTTT. Its protein is CASSDQGGVTEAFF. V and J are TRBV2 and TRBJ1-1; the D gene is possibly TRBD1 (5 bases). The CDR3 covers 14 residues. Trimming removed 3 bases at V and 5 bases at J, with 13 bases between. CDR1 is SNHLY and CDR2 is FYNNEI in the germline V gene.